Below are 14 T cell receptor beta chains sequenced from a single sample in a study of shared clonotypes between healthy human individuals. In the naive CD8 group, cells lacked CD45RO and were positively selected for CCR7, so terminally differentiated effector memory CD45RA+ cells were left out. Only in-frame clones appear in the TCRdb table, and some are missing; sequencing was by immunoSEQ multiplex PCR. The sample records some 2.1 million clones, around 93% being singletons. Sequencing was carried out using naive CD8+ T cells from PBMCs. The receptor source for this set is a man aged 18 to 30 in good health. Some clones in this sample may be carry-over from other donors' samples.

This chain uses TRBV5-8 with TRBJ2-7; TRBD2 is a possible D gene (7 bases). Germline V gene data show CDR1 as SGHTS and CDR2 as YDEGEE. Trimming cost V 4 bases and J 0 bases, with 29 bases left between them. There are 20 residues in the CDR3. The CDR3 reads CASSRPAGAGTIAYSYEQYF. CDR3 DNA sequence: TGTGCCAGCAGCCGACCTGCGGGGGCGGGTACCATAGCGTACTCCTACGAGCAGTACTTC.

The chain recombines TRBV19 with TRBJ1-5; TRBD1 might be the D (6 bases). This CDR3 comprises 13 residues. Germline V gives CDR1 LNHDA, CDR2 SQIVND (reference sequence). The V gene lost 5 bases and the J gene lost 6 bases, with 11 bases spanning the gap. CDR3 protein: CASSHRDGQPQHF. CDR3 nucleotide sequence: TGTGCCAGTAGTCACAGGGATGGTCAGCCCCAGCATTTT. Looking up the rest from reference TRBV19 and TRBJ1-5 gives the full variable domain: DGGITQSPKYLFRKEGQNVTLSCEQNLNHDAMYWYRQDPGQGLRLIYYSQIVNDFQKGDIAEGYSVSREKKESFPLTVTSAQKNPTAFYLCASSHRDGQPQHFGDGTRLSIL.

This chain connects TRBV4-3 to TRBJ2-5, with D unclear. There are 17 residues in the CDR3. V was trimmed by 0 bases and J by 0 bases, leaving 14 bases between them. The V gene's germline CDR1 is LGHNA and CDR2 YSLEER. The CDR3 here is CASSQDITASYQETQYF. Written as DNA, the CDR3 is TGCGCCAGCAGCCAAGATATCACAGCTTCGTACCAAGAGACCCAGTACTTC.

This clone was counted once. The rearrangement joins TRBV7-8 to TRBJ2-1; TRBD2 matches at 7 bases. V was clipped by 4 bases and J by 8 bases; unmatched bases: 14. The CDR3 spans 16 residues. The V gene's germline CDR1 is SGHVS and CDR2 FQNEAQ. The CDR3 DNA follows: TGTGCCAGCAGCTGGGGGGACGGACTAGGTCTCGATGAGCAGTTCTTC. This gives the protein CASSWGDGLGLDEQFF.

V is TRBV5-4 and J is TRBJ1-2, with 10 bases lining up with TRBD1. The length of the CDR3 is 16 residues. The junction had 12 bases not matched to a gene; V was cut back by 2 bases and J by 8 bases. Germline values: CDR1 SGHNT, CDR2 YYREEE (reference sequence). CDR3 residues: CASSLFRDRGLLGYTF. Written as DNA, the CDR3 is TGTGCCAGCAGCTTATTCCGGGACAGGGGATTGTTGGGCTACACCTTC.

The rearrangement links TRBV6-1 to TRBJ1-1; a possible D gene is TRBD1 (5 bases). Germline CDR1 reads MNHNS; CDR2 reads SASEGT. The length of the CDR3 is 16 residues. V dropped 3 bases and J dropped 4 bases, with 18 bases sitting between them. The CDR3 DNA reads as TGTGCCAGCAGTGACAGGGTGGGGTTGGGGACCACTGAAGCTTTCTTT. Translated, it gives CASSDRVGLGTTEAFF.

The V gene is TRBV10-3, the J gene TRBJ2-1; 12 bases align to TRBD2. The junction had 3 bases not matched to a gene; V was cut back by 4 bases and J by 5 bases. This CDR3 has 15 residues. Germline V CDR1 and CDR2: ENHRY, SYGVKD. The CDR3 spells CAISGTSGMDNEQFF. CDR3 coding DNA: TGTGCCATCAGTGGGACTAGCGGGATGGACAATGAGCAGTTCTTC.

The chain combines TRBV4-1 with TRBJ2-1; D assignment may be TRBD1 or TRBD2 (5 bases each). This CDR3 spans 14 amino acids. V was cut by 0 bases and J by 13 bases, with 16 bases left in between. Germline CDR1 is MGHRA and CDR2 is YSYEKL. CDR3 loop: CASSQDQGVAFQFF. The CDR3 DNA reads TGCGCCAGCAGCCAAGATCAGGGAGTGGCTTTCCAGTTCTTC.

The V gene is TRBV27, the J gene TRBJ2-7; D gene unclear. Trimming took 6 bases from V and 2 from J, leaving 17 bases between them. This CDR3 has 15 amino acids. Per the germline V gene, CDR1 is MNHEY and CDR2 is SMNVEV (reference sequence). This chain's CDR3 is CASRPGPSETYEQYF. The CDR3 DNA sequence: TGTGCCAGCAGGCCTGGACCCTCGGAGACCTACGAGCAGTACTTC.

V gene TRBV28 combines with J gene TRBJ2-3, with D possibly TRBD2 on 6 matching bases. V lost 2 bases to trimming and J lost 6 bases, with 33 bases between them. This CDR3 spans 21 amino acids. Germline CDR1 reads MDHEN; CDR2 reads SYDVKM. CDR3: CASSLGAGTTFKEQWGDTQYF. CDR3 DNA sequence: TGTGCCAGCAGTTTAGGGGCGGGAACGACTTTCAAGGAACAATGGGGGGATACGCAGTATTTT.

V and J are TRBV4-3 and TRBJ2-7; D perhaps matches TRBD1 (6 bases). This CDR3 is 15 amino acids long. Germline V gives CDR1 LGHNA, CDR2 YSLEER. V gave up 0 bases and J gave up 1 base, with 10 bases separating them. The CDR3 DNA reads as TGCGCCAGCAGCCAAGAGGGTCAGGGGTCCTACGAGCAGTACTTC. Protein sequence: CASSQEGQGSYEQYF.

The rearrangement joins TRBV10-3 to TRBJ1-1; D not resolved. The CDR3 covers 13 residues. The V end was cut by 5 bases, the J end by 1 base, with 8 bases between. Per germline, CDR1 ENHRY and CDR2 SYGVKD. This chain's CDR3 is CAISTETNTEAFF. CDR3 bases: TGTGCCATCAGTACGGAGACGAACACTGAAGCTTTCTTT.

This clone was found once. The genes are TRBV9 and TRBJ2-1, with 9 bases that match TRBD2. The trim removed 0 bases at V and 9 bases at J, leaving 7 bases unmatched. This CDR3 has 15 amino acids. Germline CDR1 is SGDLS and CDR2 is YYNGEE. The CDR3 here is CASSVGVAGASEQFF. The DNA for the CDR3 is TGTGCCAGCAGCGTAGGCGTAGCGGGAGCAAGTGAGCAGTTCTTC.

The chain couples TRBV7-6 to TRBJ2-7, with TRBD2 matching over 14 bases. The CDR3 spans 16 residues. CDR1 SGHVS and CDR2 FNYEAQ come from the germline V gene. V dropped 5 bases and J dropped 2; count of bases not matched to a gene: 5. In DNA, the CDR3 is TGTGCCAGCAGCGACGGACTAGCGGGAGGTGCCTACGAGCAGTACTTC. Protein product: CASSDGLAGGAYEQYF.